Detailed here is one T cell receptor (beta chain). J lost 1 base, V lost 2 bases, and 7 bases had no gene match. Per germline, CDR1 LNHDA and CDR2 SQIVND (reference sequence). This CDR3 contains 17 residues. These data are taken from a study of TIL therapy for anti-PD-1-resistant metastatic lung cancer. Sequencing used immunoSEQ v3. Profiled with immunoSEQ multiplex PCR; TCRdb holds only in-frame clones, not every one. The sample lists 45,000 to 75,000 clones; 55% to 70% were seen once. The sample's time point: pre-treatment sample, taken before nivolumab and TIL therapy. The starting material was blood, obtained at baseline. The gene calls are TRBV19 and TRBJ1-1; TRBD1 aligns across 10 bases. The source is a person between 30 and 80 years old with non-small cell lung cancer. CDR3 in amino acids: CASSIILRQGANTEAFF. The CDR3 DNA reads TGTGCCAGTAGTATAATTTTGCGACAGGGGGCGAACACTGAAGCTTTCTTT.